This entry describes one T cell receptor beta chain. Its antigen is unidentified. This CDR3 has 16 amino acids. V dropped 1 base and J dropped 3; count of bases not matched to a gene: 8. Germline CDR1 MDHEN, CDR2 SYDVKM. Using immunoSEQ multiplex PCR, the repertoire was profiled, and TCRdb retains in-frame clones only, with some absent. The sample lists about 360,000 clones, more than 80% occurring once. The donors were members of the approximately 120-subject validation cohort (separate from the roughly 680-subject first cohort). This record comes from a study of cytomegalovirus exposure and HLA in healthy donors. Regarding the study as a whole: It was approximately 150 TCR beta chains that were listed as cytomegalovirus-associated. For most TCR sequences rarity was the rule, although some public TCRs occurred in many donors.

The origin of this receptor is a woman aged 18 to 35 in good health and CMV-seronegative. The sample was PBMCs. The genes are TRBV28 and TRBJ2-7; 8 bases align to TRBD2. CDR3 bases: TGTGCCAGCAGTTTATCCCTGACTAGCGTGAACTACGAGCAGTACTTC. It translates to CASSLSLTSVNYEQYF.